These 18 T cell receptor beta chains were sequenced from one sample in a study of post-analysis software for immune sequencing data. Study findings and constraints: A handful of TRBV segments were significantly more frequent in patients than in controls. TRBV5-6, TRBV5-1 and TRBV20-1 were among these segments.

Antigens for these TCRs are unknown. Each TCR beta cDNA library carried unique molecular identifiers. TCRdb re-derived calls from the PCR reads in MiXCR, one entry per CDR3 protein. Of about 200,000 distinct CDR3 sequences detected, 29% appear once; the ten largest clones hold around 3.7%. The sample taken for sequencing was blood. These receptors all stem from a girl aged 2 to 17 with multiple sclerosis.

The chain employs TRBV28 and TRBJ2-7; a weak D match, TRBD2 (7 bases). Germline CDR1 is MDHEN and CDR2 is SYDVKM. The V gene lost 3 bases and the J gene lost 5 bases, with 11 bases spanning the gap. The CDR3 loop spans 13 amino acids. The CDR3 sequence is CASSFGGLNEQYF. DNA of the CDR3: TGTGCCAGCAGTTTCGGGGGGCTCAACGAGCAGTACTTC.

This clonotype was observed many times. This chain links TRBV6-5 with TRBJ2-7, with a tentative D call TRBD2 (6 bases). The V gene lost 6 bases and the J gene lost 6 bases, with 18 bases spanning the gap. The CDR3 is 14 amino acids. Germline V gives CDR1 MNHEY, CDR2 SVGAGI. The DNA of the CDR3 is TGTGCCAGCAGCCCCAGGCGGACTACCGGCGAGCAGTACTTC. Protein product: CASSPRRTTGEQYF.

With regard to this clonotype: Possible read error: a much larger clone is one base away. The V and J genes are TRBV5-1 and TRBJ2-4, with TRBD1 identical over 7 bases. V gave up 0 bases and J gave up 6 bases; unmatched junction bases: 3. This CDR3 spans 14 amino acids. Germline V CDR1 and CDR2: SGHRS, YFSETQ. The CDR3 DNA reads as TGCGCCAGCAGCTTGGGACAGGGTACAAACATTCAGTACTTC. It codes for CASSLGQGTNIQYF.

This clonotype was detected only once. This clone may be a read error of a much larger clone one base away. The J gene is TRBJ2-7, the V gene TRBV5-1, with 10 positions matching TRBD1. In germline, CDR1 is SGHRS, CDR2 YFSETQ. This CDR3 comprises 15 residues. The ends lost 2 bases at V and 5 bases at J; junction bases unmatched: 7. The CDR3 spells CASSFTGTGDDEQYF. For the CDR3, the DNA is TGCGCCAGCAGCTTTACCGGGACAGGGGATGACGAGCAGTACTTC.

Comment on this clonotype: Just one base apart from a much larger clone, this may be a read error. CDR3 DNA: TGCAGTGGCGGACTGAACCGAGAGACCCAGTACTTC. Residues: CSGGLNRETQYF. V gene TRBV20-1 combines with J gene TRBJ2-5; D perhaps matches TRBD2 (5 bases). Trimming stripped 7 bases from V and 4 bases from J, with 13 bases between. This CDR3 is built from 12 residues. Germline-derived CDR1 and CDR2 are DFQATT and SNEGSKA (reference sequence).

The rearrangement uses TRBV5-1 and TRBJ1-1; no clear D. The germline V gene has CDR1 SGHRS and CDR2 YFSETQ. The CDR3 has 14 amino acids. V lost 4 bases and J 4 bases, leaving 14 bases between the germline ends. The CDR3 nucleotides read TGCGCCAGCAGCGTAGTCGGAAGCGGCACTGAAGCTTTCTTT. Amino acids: CASSVVGSGTEAFF. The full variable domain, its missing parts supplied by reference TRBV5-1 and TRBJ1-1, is KAGVTQTPRYLIKTRGQQVTLSCSPISGHRSVSWYQQTPGQGLQFLFEYFSETQRNKGNFPGRFSGRQFSNSRSEMNVSTLELGDSALYLCASSVVGSGTEAFFGQGTRLTVV.

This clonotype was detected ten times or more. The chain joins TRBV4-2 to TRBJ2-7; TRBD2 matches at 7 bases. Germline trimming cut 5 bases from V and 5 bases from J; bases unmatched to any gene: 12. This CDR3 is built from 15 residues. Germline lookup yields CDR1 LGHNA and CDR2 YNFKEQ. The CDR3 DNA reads TGTGCCAGCAGCTCCCAGGCGCTAGCGGCCCACGAGCAGTACTTC. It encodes CASSSQALAAHEQYF.

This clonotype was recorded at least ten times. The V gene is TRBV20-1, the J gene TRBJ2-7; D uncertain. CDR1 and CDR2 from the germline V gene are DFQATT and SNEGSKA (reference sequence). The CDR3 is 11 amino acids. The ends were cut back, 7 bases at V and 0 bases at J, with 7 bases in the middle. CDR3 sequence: CSVSFSYEQYF. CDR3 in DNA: TGCAGTGTAAGTTTCTCCTACGAGCAGTACTTC.

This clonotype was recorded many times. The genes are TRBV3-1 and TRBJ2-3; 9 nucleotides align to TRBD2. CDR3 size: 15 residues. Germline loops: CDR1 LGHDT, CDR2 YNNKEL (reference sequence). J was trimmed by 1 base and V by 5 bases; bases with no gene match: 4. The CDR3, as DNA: TGTGCCAGCAGCAACCGACTAGCGGGCACAGATACGCAGTATTTT. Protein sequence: CASSNRLAGTDTQYF.

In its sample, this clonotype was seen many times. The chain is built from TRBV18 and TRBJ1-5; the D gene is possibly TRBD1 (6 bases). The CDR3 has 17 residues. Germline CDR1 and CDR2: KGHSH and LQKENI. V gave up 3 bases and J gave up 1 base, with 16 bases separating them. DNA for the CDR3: TGTGCCAGCTCACCCAAGGGGGTGACCCCAAGCAATCAGCCCCAGCATTTT. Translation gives CASSPKGVTPSNQPQHF. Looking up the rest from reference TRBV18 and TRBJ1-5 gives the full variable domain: NAGVMQNPRHLVRRRGQEARLRCSPMKGHSHVYWYRQLPEEGLKFMVYLQKENIIDESGMPKERFSAEFPKEGPSILRIQQVVRGDSAAYFCASSPKGVTPSNQPQHFGDGTRLSIL.

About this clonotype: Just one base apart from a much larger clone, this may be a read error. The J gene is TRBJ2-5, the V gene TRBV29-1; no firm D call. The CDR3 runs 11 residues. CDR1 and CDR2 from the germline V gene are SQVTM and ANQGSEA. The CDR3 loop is CSADFQETRYF. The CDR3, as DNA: TGCAGCGCAGACTTCCAGGAGACCCGGTACTTC.

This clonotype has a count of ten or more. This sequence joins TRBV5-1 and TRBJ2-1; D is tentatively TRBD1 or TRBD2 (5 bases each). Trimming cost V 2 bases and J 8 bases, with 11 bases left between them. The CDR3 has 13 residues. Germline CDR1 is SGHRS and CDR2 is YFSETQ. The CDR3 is CASSFGRDHEQFF. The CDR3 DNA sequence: TGCGCCAGCAGCTTCGGCAGGGACCATGAGCAGTTCTTC.

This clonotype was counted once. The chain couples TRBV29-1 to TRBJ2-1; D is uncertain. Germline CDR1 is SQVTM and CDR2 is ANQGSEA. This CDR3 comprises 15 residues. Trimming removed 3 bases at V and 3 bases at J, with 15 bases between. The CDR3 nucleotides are TGCAGCGTTGAGGTTCCCCGGGCCTTCTACAATGAGCAGTTCTTC. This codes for CSVEVPRAFYNEQFF.

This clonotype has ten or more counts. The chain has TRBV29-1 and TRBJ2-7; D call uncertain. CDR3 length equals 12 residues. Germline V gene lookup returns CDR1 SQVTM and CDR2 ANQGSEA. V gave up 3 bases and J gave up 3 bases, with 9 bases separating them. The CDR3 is CSVDGLFYEQYF. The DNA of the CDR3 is TGCAGCGTTGATGGGCTATTCTACGAGCAGTACTTC.

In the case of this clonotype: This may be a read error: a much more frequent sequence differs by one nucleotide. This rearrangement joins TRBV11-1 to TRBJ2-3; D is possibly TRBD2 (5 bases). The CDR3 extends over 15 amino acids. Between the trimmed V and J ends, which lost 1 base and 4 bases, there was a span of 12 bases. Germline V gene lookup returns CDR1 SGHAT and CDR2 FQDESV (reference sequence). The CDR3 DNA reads TGTGCCAGCAGCTTAGGGGGTAGCGCTCCAGATACGCAGTATTTT. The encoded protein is CASSLGGSAPDTQYF. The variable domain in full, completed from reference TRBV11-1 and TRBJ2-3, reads EAEVAQSPRYKITEKSQAVAFWCDPISGHATLYWYRQILGQGPELLVQFQDESVVDDSQLPKDRFSAERLKGVDSTLKIQPAELGDSAMYLCASSLGGSAPDTQYFGPGTRLTVL.

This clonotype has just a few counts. This chain's CDR3 is CASSSLPETEAFF. The CDR3 DNA follows: TGTGCCAGCAGTTCCCTTCCTGAGACTGAAGCTTTCTTT. The chain recombines TRBV6-5 with TRBJ1-1; no definite D call. The CDR3 is made up of 13 amino acids. Trimming shortened V by 4 bases and J by 5 bases, and 11 bases separated the two germline ends. Germline CDR1 and CDR2: MNHEY and SVGAGI.

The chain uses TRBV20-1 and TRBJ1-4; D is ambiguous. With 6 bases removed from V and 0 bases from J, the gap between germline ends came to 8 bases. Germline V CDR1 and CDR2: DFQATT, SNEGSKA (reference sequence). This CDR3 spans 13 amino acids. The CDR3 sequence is CSAPTPTNEKLFF. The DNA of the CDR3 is TGCAGTGCCCCGACACCAACTAATGAAAAACTGTTTTTT.

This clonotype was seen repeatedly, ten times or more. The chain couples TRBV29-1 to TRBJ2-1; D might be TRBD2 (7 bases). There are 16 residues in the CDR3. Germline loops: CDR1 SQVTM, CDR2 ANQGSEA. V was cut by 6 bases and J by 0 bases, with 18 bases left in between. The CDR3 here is CSVGGAAESSYNEQFF. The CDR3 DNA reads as TGCAGCGTGGGGGGGGCAGCAGAAAGCTCCTACAATGAGCAGTTCTTC.